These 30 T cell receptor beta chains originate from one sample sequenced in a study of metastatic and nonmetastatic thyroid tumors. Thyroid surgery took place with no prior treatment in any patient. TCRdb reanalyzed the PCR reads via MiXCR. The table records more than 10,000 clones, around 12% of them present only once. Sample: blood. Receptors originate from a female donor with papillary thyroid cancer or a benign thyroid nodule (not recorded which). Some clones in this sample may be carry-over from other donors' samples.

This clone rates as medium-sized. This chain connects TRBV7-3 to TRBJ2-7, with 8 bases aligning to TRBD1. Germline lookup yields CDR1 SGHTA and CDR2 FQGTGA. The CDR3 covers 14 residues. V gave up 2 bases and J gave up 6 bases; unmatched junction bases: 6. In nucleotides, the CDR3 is TGTGCCAGCAGCTTATTAGGACAGGGTAGCGAGCAGTACTTC. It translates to CASSLLGQGSEQYF. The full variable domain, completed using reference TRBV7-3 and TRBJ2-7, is GAGVSQTPSNKVTEKGKYVELRCDPISGHTALYWYRQSLGQGPEFLIYFQGTGAADDSGLPNDRFFAVRPEGSVSTLKIQRTERGDSAVYLCASSLLGQGSEQYFGPGTRLTVT.

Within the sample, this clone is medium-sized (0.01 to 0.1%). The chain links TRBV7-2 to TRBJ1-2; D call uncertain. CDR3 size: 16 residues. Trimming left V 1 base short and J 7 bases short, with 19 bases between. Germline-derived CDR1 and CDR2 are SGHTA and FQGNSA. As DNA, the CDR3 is TGTGCCAGCAGCTTAGGGTCTGGGGTTTCTCGCTTTGGCTACACCTTC. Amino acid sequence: CASSLGSGVSRFGYTF.

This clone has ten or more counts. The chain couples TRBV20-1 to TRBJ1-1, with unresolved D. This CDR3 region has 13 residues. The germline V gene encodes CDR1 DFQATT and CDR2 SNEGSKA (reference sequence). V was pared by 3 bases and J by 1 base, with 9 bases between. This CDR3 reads CSASSRENTEAFF. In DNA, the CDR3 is TGCAGTGCTAGTTCTCGGGAGAACACTGAAGCTTTCTTT.

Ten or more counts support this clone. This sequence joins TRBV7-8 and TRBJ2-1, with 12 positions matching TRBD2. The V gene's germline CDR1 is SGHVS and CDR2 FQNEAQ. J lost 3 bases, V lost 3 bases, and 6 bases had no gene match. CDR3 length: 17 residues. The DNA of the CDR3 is TGTGCCAGCAGCTTTCCTACGACTAGCGGGGGCTACAATGAGCAGTTCTTC. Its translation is CASSFPTTSGGYNEQFF.

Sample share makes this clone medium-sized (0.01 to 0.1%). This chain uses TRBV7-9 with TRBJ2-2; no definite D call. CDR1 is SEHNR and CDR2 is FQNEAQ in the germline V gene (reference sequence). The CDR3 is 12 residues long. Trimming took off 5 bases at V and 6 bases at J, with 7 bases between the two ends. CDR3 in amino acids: CASSTPPGELFF. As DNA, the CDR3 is TGTGCCAGCAGCACCCCGCCCGGGGAGCTGTTTTTT.

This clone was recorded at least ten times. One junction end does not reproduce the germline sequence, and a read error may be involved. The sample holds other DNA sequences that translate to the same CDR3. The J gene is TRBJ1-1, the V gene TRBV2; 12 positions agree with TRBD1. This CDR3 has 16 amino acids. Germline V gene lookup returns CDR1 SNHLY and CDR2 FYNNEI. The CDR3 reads CASRKGQGAVNTEAFF. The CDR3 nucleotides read TGTGCCAGCAGAAAGGGACAGGGGGCTGTAAACACTGAAGCTTTCTTC. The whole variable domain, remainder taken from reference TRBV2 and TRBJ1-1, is EPEVTQTPSHQVTQMGQEVILRCVPISNHLYFYWYRQILGQKVEFLVSFYNNEISEKSEIFDDQFSVERPDGSNFTLKIRSTKLEDSAMYFCASRKGQGAVNTEAFFGQGTRLTVV.

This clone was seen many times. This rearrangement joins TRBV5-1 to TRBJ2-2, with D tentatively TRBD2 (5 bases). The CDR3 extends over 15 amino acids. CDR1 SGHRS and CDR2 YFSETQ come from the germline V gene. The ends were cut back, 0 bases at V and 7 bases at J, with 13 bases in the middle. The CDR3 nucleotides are TGCGCCAGCAGCTTGGGGACTTCTAGTAACGGGGAGCTGTTTTTT. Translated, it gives CASSLGTSSNGELFF.

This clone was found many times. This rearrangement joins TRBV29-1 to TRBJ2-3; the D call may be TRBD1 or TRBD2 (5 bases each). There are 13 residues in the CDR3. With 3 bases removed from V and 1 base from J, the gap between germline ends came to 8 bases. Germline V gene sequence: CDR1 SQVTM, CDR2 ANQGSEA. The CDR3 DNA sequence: TGCAGCGTTGAGCAGGGAGGCACAGATACGCAGTATTTT. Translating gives CSVEQGGTDTQYF.

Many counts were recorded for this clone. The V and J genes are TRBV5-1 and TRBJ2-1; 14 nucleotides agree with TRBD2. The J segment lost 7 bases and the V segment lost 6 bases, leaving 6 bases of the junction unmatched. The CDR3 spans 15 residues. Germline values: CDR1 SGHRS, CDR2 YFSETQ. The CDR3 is CASNGLAGGGNEQFF. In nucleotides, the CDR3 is TGCGCCAGCAACGGACTAGCGGGAGGCGGAAATGAGCAGTTCTTC. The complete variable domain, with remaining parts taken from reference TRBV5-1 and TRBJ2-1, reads KAGVTQTPRYLIKTRGQQVTLSCSPISGHRSVSWYQQTPGQGLQFLFEYFSETQRNKGNFPGRFSGRQFSNSRSEMNVSTLELGDSALYLCASNGLAGGGNEQFFGPGTRLTVL.

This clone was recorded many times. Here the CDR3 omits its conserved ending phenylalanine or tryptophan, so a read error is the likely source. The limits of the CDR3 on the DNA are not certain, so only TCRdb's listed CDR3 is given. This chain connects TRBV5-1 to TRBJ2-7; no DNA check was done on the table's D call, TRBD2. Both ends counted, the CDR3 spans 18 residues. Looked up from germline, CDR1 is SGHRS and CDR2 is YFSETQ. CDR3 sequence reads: CASSLASVSTDAGEPGLL.

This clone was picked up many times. CDR3 in DNA: TGCAGTGCAGAGGATGCTAGCGGGAATCAAGAGACCCAGTACTTC. Its translation is CSAEDASGNQETQYF. The rearrangement joins TRBV20-1 to TRBJ2-5; TRBD2 matches 9 bases. This CDR3 spans 15 amino acids. The germline V gene has CDR1 DFQATT and CDR2 SNEGSKA (reference sequence). J was trimmed by 2 bases and V by 6 bases; bases with no gene match: 10.

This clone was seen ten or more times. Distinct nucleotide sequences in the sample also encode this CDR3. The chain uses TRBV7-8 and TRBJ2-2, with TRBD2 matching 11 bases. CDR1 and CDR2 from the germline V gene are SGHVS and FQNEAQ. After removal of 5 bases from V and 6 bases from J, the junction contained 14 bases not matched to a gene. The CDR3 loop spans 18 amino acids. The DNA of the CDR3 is TGTGCCAGCAGCCCCCCGACTAGCGGGGAACTCCACGCCGGGGAGCTGTTTTTT. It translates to CASSPPTSGELHAGELFF.

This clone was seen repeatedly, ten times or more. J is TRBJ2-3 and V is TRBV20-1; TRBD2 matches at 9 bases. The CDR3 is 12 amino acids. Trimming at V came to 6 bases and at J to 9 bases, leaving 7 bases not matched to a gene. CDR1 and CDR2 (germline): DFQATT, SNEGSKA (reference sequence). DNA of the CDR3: TGCAGTGCACCAGCGGGAGGATTAACGCAGTATTTT. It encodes CSAPAGGLTQYF.

DNA for the CDR3: TGTGCCAGCAGTTCGGGACTAGCGGGGGCTCCCTACGAGCAGTACTTC. Translation: CASSSGLAGAPYEQYF. V and J are TRBV27 and TRBJ2-7; 14 bases are a match to TRBD2. CDR1 MNHEY and CDR2 SMNVEV come from the germline V gene (reference sequence). There are 16 residues in the CDR3. V shed 4 bases and J 2 bases; nucleotides not matched to a gene: 4.

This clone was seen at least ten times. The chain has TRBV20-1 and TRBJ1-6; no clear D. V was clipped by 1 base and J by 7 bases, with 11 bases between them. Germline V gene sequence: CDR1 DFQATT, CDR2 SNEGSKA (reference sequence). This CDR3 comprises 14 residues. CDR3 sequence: CSARGPTGNSPLHF. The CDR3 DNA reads TGCAGTGCTAGAGGCCCGACGGGAAATTCACCCCTCCACTTT.

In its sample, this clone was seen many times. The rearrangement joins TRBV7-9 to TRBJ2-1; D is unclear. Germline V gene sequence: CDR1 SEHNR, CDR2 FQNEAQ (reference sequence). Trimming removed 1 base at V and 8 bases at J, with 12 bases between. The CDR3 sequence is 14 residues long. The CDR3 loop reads CASSLVLPPDEQFF. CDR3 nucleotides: TGTGCCAGCAGCTTAGTCCTCCCACCCGATGAGCAGTTCTTC.

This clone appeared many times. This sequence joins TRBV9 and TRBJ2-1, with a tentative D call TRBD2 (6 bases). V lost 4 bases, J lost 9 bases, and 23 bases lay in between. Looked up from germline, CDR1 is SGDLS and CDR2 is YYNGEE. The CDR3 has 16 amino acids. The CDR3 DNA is TGTGCCAGCAGCCCTTCGGGGGTCAGGACTTCCAGTGAGCAGTTCTTC. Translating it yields CASSPSGVRTSSEQFF.

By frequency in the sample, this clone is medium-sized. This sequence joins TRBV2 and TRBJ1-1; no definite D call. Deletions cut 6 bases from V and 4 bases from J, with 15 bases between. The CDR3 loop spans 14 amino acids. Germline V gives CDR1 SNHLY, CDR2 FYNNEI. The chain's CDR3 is CASSGLAAGTEAFF. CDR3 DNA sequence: TGTGCCAGCAGCGGGCTTGCGGCGGGCACTGAAGCTTTCTTT.

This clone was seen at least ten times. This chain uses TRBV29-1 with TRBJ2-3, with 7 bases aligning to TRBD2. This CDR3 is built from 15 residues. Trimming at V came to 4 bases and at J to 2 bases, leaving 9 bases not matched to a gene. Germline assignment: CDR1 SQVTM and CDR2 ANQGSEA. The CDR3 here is CSVGGGGGYTDTQYF. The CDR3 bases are TGCAGCGTTGGAGGTGGGGGGGGTTACACAGATACGCAGTATTTT.

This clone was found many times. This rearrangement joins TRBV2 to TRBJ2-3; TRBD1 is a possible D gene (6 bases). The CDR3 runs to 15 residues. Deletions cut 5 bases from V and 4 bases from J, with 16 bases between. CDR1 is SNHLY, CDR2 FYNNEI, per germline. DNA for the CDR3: TGTGCCAGCAGTTATAACAGGGATGGGCCAGATACGCAGTATTTT. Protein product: CASSYNRDGPDTQYF.

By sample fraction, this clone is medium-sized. CDR3 DNA sequence: TGTGCCAGCAGTTTAAGTAGGTCCCAGCCCCAGCATTTT. This sequence encodes CASSLSRSQPQHF. The rearrangement links TRBV12-3 or TRBV12-4 to TRBJ1-5; D uncertain. This CDR3 is built from 13 residues. Trimming left V 2 bases short and J 7 bases short, with 9 bases between.

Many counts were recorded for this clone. The CDR3 here is CASSPVLDTQYF. In DNA form, the CDR3 reads TGTGCCAGCTCACCAGTACTAGATACGCAGTATTTT. The chain is built from TRBV18 and TRBJ2-3; D remains ambiguous. The germline V and J ends were trimmed by 2 bases and 5 bases, with 5 bases remaining between them. The length of the CDR3 is 12 residues. Germline values: CDR1 KGHSH, CDR2 LQKENI.

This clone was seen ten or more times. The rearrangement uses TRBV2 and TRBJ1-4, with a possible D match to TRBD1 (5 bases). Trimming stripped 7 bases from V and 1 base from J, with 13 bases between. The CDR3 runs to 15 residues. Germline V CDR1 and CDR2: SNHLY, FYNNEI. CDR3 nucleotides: TGTGCCAGCAAGGGGCAGAAAATAACTAATGAAAAACTGTTTTTT. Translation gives CASKGQKITNEKLFF.

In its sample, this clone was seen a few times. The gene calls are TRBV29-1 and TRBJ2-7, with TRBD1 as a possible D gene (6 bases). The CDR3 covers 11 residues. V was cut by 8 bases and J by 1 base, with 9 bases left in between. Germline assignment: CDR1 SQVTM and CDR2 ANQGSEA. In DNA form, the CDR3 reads TGCAGCTCGGGGACATCCTACGAGCAGTACTTC. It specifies CSSGTSYEQYF.

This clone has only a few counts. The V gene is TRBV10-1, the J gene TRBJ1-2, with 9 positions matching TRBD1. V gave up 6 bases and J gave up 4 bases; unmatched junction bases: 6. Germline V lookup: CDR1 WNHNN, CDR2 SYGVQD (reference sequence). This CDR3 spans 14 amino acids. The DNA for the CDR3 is TGCGCCAGCAGCTCGGACAGGGGCCCCTATGGCTACACCTTC. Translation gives CASSSDRGPYGYTF.

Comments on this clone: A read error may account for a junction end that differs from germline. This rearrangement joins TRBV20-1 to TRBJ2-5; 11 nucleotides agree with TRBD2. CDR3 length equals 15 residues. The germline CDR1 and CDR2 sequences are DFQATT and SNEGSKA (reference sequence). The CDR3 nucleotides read TGCAGTGCTAGCACTAGCGGGGGTGCTCTAGAGGCCCAGTACTTC. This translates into CSASTSGGALEAQYF.

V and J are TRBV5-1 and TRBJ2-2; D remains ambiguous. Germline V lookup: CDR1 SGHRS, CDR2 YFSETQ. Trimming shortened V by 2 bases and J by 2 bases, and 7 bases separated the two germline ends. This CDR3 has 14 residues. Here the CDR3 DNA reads TGCGCCAGCAGCTTCGGTGGAAACACCGGGGAGCTGTTTTTT. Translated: CASSFGGNTGELFF.

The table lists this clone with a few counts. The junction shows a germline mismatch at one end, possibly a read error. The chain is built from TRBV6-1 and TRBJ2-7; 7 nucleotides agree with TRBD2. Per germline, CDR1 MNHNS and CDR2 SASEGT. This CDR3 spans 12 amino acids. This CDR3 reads CSSSRLGGDQYF. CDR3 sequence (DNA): TGTTCCAGCAGCCGCCTGGGGGGGGATCAGTACTTC.

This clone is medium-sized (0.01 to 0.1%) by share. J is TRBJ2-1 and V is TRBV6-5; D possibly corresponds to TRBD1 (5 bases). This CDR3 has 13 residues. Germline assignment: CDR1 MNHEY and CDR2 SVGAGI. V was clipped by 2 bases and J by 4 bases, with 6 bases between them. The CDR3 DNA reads TGTGCCAGCAGTTACCCAGGGTACAATGAGCAGTTCTTC. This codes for CASSYPGYNEQFF.

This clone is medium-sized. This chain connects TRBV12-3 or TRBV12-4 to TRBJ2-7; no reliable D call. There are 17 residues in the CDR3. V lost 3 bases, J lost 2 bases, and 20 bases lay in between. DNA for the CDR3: TGTGCCAGCAGTTTCAGTTCCAGGATAAGGCCAACCTACGAGCAGTACTTC. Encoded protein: CASSFSSRIRPTYEQYF.